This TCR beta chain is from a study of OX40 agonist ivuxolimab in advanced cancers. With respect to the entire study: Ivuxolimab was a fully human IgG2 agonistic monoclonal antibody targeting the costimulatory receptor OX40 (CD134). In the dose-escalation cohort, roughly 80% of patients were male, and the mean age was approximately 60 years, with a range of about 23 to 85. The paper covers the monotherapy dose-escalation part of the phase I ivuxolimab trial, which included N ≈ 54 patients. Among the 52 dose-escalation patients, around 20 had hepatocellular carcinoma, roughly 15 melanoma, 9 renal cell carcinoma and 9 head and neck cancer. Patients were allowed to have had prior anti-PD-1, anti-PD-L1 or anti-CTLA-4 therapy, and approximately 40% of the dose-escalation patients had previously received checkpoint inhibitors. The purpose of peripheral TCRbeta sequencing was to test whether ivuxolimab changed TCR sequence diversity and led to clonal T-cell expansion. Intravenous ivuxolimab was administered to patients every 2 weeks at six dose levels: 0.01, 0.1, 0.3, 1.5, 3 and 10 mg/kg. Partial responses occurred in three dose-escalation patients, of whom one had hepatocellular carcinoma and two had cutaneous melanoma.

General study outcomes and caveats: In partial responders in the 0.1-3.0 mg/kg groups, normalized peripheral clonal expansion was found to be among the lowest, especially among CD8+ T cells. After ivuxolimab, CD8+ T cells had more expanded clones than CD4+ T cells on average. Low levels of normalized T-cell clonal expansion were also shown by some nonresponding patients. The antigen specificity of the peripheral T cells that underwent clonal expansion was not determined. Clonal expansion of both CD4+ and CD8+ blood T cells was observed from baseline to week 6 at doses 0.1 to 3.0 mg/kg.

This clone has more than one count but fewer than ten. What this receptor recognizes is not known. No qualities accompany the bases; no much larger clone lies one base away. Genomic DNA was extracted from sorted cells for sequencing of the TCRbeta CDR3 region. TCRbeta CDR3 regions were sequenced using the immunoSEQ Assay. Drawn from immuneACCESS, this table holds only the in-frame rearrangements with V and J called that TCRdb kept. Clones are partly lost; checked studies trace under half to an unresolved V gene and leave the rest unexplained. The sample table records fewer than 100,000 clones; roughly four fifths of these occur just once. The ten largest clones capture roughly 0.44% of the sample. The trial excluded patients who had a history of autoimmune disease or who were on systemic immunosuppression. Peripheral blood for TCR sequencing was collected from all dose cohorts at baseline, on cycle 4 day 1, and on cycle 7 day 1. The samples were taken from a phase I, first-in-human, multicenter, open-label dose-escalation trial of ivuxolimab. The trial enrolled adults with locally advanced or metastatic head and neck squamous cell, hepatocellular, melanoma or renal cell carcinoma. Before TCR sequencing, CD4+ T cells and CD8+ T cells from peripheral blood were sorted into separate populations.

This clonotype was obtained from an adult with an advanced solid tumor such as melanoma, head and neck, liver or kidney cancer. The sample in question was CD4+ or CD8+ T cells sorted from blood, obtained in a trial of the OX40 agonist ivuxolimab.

The CDR3 sequence is CASLPGQGFNEQFF. The DNA sequence is given as TGTGCCAGCCTCCCGGGACAGGGTTTCAATGAGCAGTTCTTC. The sequence joins TRBV6-5 to TRBJ2-1; TRBD1 aligns with 9 central bases. The CDR3 measures 14 amino acids from cysteine to phenylalanine. Solely the CDR3 DNA is kept, with 42 bases framed from the first base. CDR1 and CDR2 were assigned from the germline V gene as MNHEY and SVGAGI. The germline V and J ends show losses of 8 bases and 6 bases respectively, and no gene match explains 8 bases of the junction.